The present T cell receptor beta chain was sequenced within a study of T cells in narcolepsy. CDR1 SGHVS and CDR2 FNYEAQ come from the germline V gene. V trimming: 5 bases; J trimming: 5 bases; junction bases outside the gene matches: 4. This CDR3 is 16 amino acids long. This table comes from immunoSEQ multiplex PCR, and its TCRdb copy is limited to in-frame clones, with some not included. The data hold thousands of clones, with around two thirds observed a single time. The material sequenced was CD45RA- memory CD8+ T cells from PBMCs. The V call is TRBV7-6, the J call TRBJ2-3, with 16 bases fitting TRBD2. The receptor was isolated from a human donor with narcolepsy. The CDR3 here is CASSTGLAGGQDTQYF. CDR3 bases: TGTGCCAGCAGCACGGGACTAGCGGGGGGGCAAGATACGCAGTATTTT. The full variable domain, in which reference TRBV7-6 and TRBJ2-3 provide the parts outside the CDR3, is GAGVSQSPRYKVTKRGQDVALRCDPISGHVSLYWYRQALGQGPEFLTYFNYEAQQDKSGLPNDRFSAERPEGSISTLTIQRTEQRDSAMYRCASSTGLAGGQDTQYFGPGTRLTVL.